This entry lists 26 T cell receptor beta chains sequenced from one sample in a study of cytomegalovirus exposure and HLA in healthy donors (dated by TCRdb to 2016 to 2017). To prepare the library, the immunoSEQ multiplex PCR assay was applied. For the multiplex PCR, a mixture combining 60 forward primers for TCR Vbeta segments and 13 reverse primers for TCR Jbeta segments was used. TCRdb mirrors the immuneACCESS table, restricted to in-frame sequences. Some clones are absent from its copies; in checked studies, under half trace to an unresolved V gene, and the reason for the others is unknown. The sample table shows 100,000 to 150,000 clones, and around 73% are seen once. The leading ten clones occupy 4.8% of the sample. The sample consisted of PBMCs. Receptor source: a man aged 60 to 75 in good health and CMV-seropositive.

The chain has TRBV19 and TRBJ2-7; the D gene is possibly TRBD2 (5 bases). Looked up from germline, CDR1 is LNHDA and CDR2 is SQIVND (reference sequence). The CDR3 runs 13 residues. V lost 5 bases and J 6 bases, leaving 14 bases between the germline ends. The CDR3 region is CASSRPGGSEQYF. The CDR3 region has the DNA TGTGCCAGTAGTCGCCCCGGAGGCAGCGAGCAGTACTTC.

This chain uses TRBV6-1 with TRBJ2-7; D remains unclear. CDR3 size: 12 residues. CDR1 is MNHNS, CDR2 SASEGT, per germline. Between the trimmed V and J ends, which lost 7 bases and 2 bases, there was a span of 9 bases. CDR3 protein: CASKHITYEQYF. The CDR3 bases are TGTGCCAGCAAGCATATTACCTACGAGCAGTACTTC.

This clone has a single count. The chain has TRBV19 and TRBJ2-3; 9 positions match TRBD2. Germline values: CDR1 LNHDA, CDR2 SQIVND (reference sequence). Trimming removed 6 bases from V and 0 bases from J; junction bases left unmatched: 7. This CDR3 has 16 amino acids. This CDR3 is CASRRGGVTSTDTQYF. For the CDR3, the DNA is TGTGCCAGTAGGCGGGGGGGGGTAACTAGCACAGATACGCAGTATTTT.

The V call is TRBV5-1, the J call TRBJ1-2, with TRBD1 identical over 10 bases. The CDR3 runs 13 residues. CDR1 is SGHRS, CDR2 YFSETQ, per germline. After removal of 4 bases from V and 8 bases from J, the junction contained 5 bases not matched to a gene. CDR3 bases: TGCGCCAGCAGCGTCGGGACAGGGGTAGGCTACACCTTC. As protein: CASSVGTGVGYTF.

In nucleotides, the CDR3 is TGTGCCAGCAGCCCACACCGACAGGGGGCTTTGTCACCCCTCCACTTT. It specifies CASSPHRQGALSPLHF. The chain uses TRBV5-8 and TRBJ1-6; 10 nucleotides align to TRBD1. This CDR3 spans 16 amino acids. V lost 4 bases and J lost 10; bases outside the gene matches: 11. Per the germline V gene, CDR1 is SGHTS and CDR2 is YDEGEE.

The chain joins TRBV2 to TRBJ1-6, with D unresolved. Deletions cut 6 bases from V and 10 bases from J, with 13 bases between. Germline V CDR1 and CDR2: SNHLY, FYNNEI. The CDR3 spans 13 residues. CDR3 sequence: CASSLGSFSPLHF. For the CDR3, the DNA is TGTGCCAGCAGCCTGGGTAGCTTCTCACCCCTCCACTTT.

The V and J genes are TRBV5-6 and TRBJ2-3; 7 positions match TRBD2. The germline V gene encodes CDR1 SGHDT and CDR2 YYEEEE. The CDR3 totals 15 residues. The V segment lost 1 base and the J segment 2 bases; nucleotides outside the gene matches: 4. CDR3 in DNA: TGTGCCAGCAGCTTGTGGCGGGGGTACACAGATACGCAGTATTTT. Its protein is CASSLWRGYTDTQYF.

The V and J genes are TRBV9 and TRBJ2-5; D uncertain. The CDR3 has 15 amino acids. Germline V lookup: CDR1 SGDLS, CDR2 YYNGEE. V lost 4 bases and J 5 bases, leaving 18 bases between the germline ends. The CDR3 loop is CASSPHAEYAETQYF. The CDR3 nucleotides are TGTGCCAGCAGCCCCCACGCGGAGTACGCGGAGACCCAGTACTTC.

This clone is judged medium-sized. The rearrangement uses TRBV6-1 and TRBJ2-4; possibly TRBD2 for D (6 bases). This CDR3 is 15 amino acids long. Trimming stripped 8 bases from V and 5 bases from J, with 19 bases between. Germline CDR1 reads MNHNS; CDR2 reads SASEGT. DNA for the CDR3: TGTGCCAGCCTCTATCTGGCGGGGCTCGAAAACATTCAGTACTTC. Amino acids: CASLYLAGLENIQYF.

This clone was counted a few times. The V and J genes are TRBV28 and TRBJ1-3; 7 bases align to TRBD1. CDR3 length equals 16 residues. With V trimmed by 5 bases and J by 8 bases, 15 bases remained unmatched. The germline CDR1 and CDR2 sequences are MDHEN and SYDVKM. The CDR3 sequence is CASSPGWDSPLDTIYF. The CDR3 DNA reads as TGTGCCAGCAGTCCAGGCTGGGACAGTCCCTTGGACACCATATATTTT.

The chain uses TRBV10-2 and TRBJ1-1, with TRBD1 matching 7 bases. Germline V CDR1 and CDR2: WSHSY, SAAADI. The ends lost 10 bases at V and 0 bases at J; junction bases unmatched: 8. CDR3 length: 14 residues. The CDR3 nucleotides are TGCGCCACGGGGGACAGATTTATGAACACTGAAGCTTTCTTT. As protein: CATGDRFMNTEAFF.

The gene calls are TRBV5-4 and TRBJ1-1; no clear D gene. The V gene lost 0 bases and the J gene lost 3 bases, with 12 bases spanning the gap. The V gene's germline CDR1 is SGHNT and CDR2 YYREEE (reference sequence). The CDR3 spans 15 residues. The CDR3: CASSLVGRRYTEAFF. The CDR3 region has the DNA TGTGCCAGCAGCTTGGTAGGGAGGAGGTACACTGAAGCTTTCTTT.

This clone was picked up one time. V usage is TRBV28 and J usage is TRBJ2-5; 8 bases match TRBD2. Looked up from germline, CDR1 is MDHEN and CDR2 is SYDVKM. V trimming: 5 bases; J trimming: 1 base; junction bases outside the gene matches: 6. The CDR3 totals 15 residues. The CDR3 nucleotides are TGTGCCAGCAGTGGGGGTAGCGGGGTCCAAGAGACCCAGTACTTC. Encoded protein: CASSGGSGVQETQYF.

The chain employs TRBV6-5 and TRBJ1-2; D gene ambiguous. The CDR3 length is 15 residues. V was pared by 0 bases and J by 4 bases, with 12 bases between. The germline gives CDR1 MNHEY, CDR2 SVGAGI. Here the CDR3 DNA reads TGTGCCAGCAGTTACTCGGATAGGAGGATCTATGGCTACACCTTC. Translation gives CASSYSDRRIYGYTF.

The chain is built from TRBV4-1 and TRBJ2-1; 8 bases match TRBD2. The CDR3 covers 17 residues. CDR1 and CDR2 (germline): MGHRA, YSYEKL. The ends lost 6 bases at V and 5 bases at J; junction bases unmatched: 15. As DNA, the CDR3 is TGCGCCAGCAGTCCTGACAAGGCGGGGGGCCTTAACAATGAGCAGTTCTTC. Its translation: CASSPDKAGGLNNEQFF.

This clone was detected only a few times. The V gene is TRBV20-1, the J gene TRBJ1-2; D unclear. Germline V CDR1 and CDR2: DFQATT, SNEGSKA (reference sequence). This CDR3 region has 8 residues. CDR3 bases: TGCAGAAACTCGGAGCTCACCTTC. It specifies CRNSELTF.

This chain links TRBV7-3 with TRBJ2-3; tentatively, D is TRBD2 (7 bases). The CDR3 has 14 amino acids. CDR1 is SGHTA and CDR2 is FQGTGA in the germline V gene. Trimming removed 5 bases from V and 5 bases from J, with 14 bases in between. The DNA of the CDR3 is TGTGCCAGCAGCAACCGGGGGGCGGTAGATACGCAGTATTTT. It yields the protein CASSNRGAVDTQYF.

The rearrangement links TRBV12-5 to TRBJ2-7; TRBD1 might be the D (6 bases). Germline lookup yields CDR1 LGHNT and CDR2 FRNRAP. The V gene lost 5 bases and the J gene lost 6 bases, with 20 bases spanning the gap. The CDR3 spans 15 residues. CDR3 nucleotides: TGTGCTAGTGGTGCCGGGACAAACGGTTTGTCCGAGCAGTACTTC. Translating it yields CASGAGTNGLSEQYF. Based on the CDR3 plus reference TRBV12-5 and TRBJ2-7, the full variable domain is DARVTQTPRHKVTEMGQEVTMRCQPILGHNTVFWYRQTMMQGLELLAYFRNRAPLDDSGMPKDRFSAEMPDATLATLKIQPSEPRDSAVYFCASGAGTNGLSEQYFGPGTRLTVT.

In its sample, this clone was seen many times. The chain couples TRBV28 to TRBJ1-1; 7 nucleotides agree with TRBD1. The CDR3 is 15 residues long. Germline V gene data show CDR1 as MDHEN and CDR2 as SYDVKM. Unmatched junction bases numbered 11, after V lost 4 bases and J lost 6 bases. The CDR3 DNA is TGTGCCAGCAGTTATCACCAAACAGGGGCTCCTGAAGCTTTCTTT. Residues: CASSYHQTGAPEAFF. Looking up the rest from reference TRBV28 and TRBJ1-1 gives the full variable domain: DVKVTQSSRYLVKRTGEKVFLECVQDMDHENMFWYRQDPGLGLRLIYFSYDVKMKEKGDIPEGYSVSREKKERFSLILESASTNQTSMYLCASSYHQTGAPEAFFGQGTRLTVV.

The chain uses TRBV2 and TRBJ2-7; D is uncertain. Germline V gives CDR1 SNHLY, CDR2 FYNNEI. The CDR3 is 14 amino acids. Between the trimmed V and J ends, which lost 6 bases and 3 bases, there was a span of 15 bases. This CDR3 reads CASSVAGSNYEQYF. CDR3 in DNA: TGTGCCAGCAGCGTGGCCGGGTCAAACTACGAGCAGTACTTC.

This clone was detected once. The rearrangement uses TRBV30 and TRBJ1-3; D is possibly TRBD1 (6 bases). The CDR3 contains 12 residues. Trimming removed 2 bases from V and 9 bases from J, with 11 bases in between. CDR1 and CDR2 from the germline V gene are GTSNPN and SVGIG (reference sequence). The CDR3 DNA is TGTGCCTGGAGTTTTCAGGGGTCCACCATATATTTT. Translation: CAWSFQGSTIYF.

This sequence joins TRBV19 and TRBJ2-3, with 12 positions matching TRBD1. Germline CDR1 is LNHDA and CDR2 is SQIVND (reference sequence). The CDR3 length is 16 residues. V shed 3 bases, J shed 0 bases, and the junction held 1 base outside the gene matches. The CDR3 DNA reads TGTGCCAGTAGTATGGGACAGGGGGCTAGCACAGATACGCAGTATTTT. Amino acid sequence: CASSMGQGASTDTQYF.

V is TRBV9 and J is TRBJ1-1; 11 bases are shared with TRBD1. This CDR3 has 15 amino acids. V gave up 0 bases and J gave up 10 bases; unmatched junction bases: 8. CDR1 and CDR2 (germline): SGDLS, YYNGEE. The CDR3 here is CASSVGSGQGVGAFF. The CDR3 DNA follows: TGTGCCAGCAGCGTAGGTTCGGGACAGGGGGTCGGAGCTTTCTTT.

The chain has TRBV5-1 and TRBJ2-2; weak D call: TRBD1 (6 bases). This CDR3 comprises 17 residues. Germline-derived CDR1 and CDR2 are SGHRS and YFSETQ. The V end was cut by 5 bases, the J end by 1 base, with 18 bases between. The CDR3 nucleotides are TGCGCCAGCAGGAGAATTACAGGGTATGGGAACACCGGGGAGCTGTTTTTT. This codes for CASRRITGYGNTGELFF.

Here the CDR3 reads CASSEARGSDEQFF. CDR3 bases: TGCGCCAGCAGTGAGGCCAGGGGTTCGGATGAGCAGTTCTTC. The V and J genes are TRBV10-1 and TRBJ2-1; the D gene is possibly TRBD1 (6 bases). V was clipped by 2 bases and J by 8 bases, with 13 bases between them. Looked up from germline, CDR1 is WNHNN and CDR2 is SYGVQD (reference sequence). This CDR3 is 14 amino acids long.

The chain couples TRBV7-9 to TRBJ1-1, with D possibly TRBD1 on 5 matching bases. The CDR3 is 16 amino acids. Germline V gene data show CDR1 as SEHNR and CDR2 as FQNEAQ (reference sequence). Trimming pared 6 bases from V and 1 base from J, leaving 18 bases between. DNA for the CDR3: TGTGCCAGCAGTTTTACGGGACCGCGGGGGAACACTGAAGCTTTCTTT. Encoded protein: CASSFTGPRGNTEAFF.